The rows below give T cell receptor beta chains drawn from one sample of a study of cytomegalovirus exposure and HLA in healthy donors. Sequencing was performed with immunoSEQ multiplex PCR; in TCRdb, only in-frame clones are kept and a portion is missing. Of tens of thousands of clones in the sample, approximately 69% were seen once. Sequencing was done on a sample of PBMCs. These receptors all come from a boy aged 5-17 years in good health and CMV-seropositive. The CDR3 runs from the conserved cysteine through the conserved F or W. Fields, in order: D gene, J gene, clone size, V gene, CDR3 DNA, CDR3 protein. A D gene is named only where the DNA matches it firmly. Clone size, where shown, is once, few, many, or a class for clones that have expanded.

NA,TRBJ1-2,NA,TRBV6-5,TGTGCCAGCAGTTATTCGGAGAACTATGGCTACACCTTC,CASSYSENYGYTF
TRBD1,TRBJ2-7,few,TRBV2,TGTGCCAGCAGTGAAGGGGACAGGGGCTACGAGCAGTACTTC,CASSEGDRGYEQYF
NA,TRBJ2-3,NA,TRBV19,TGTGCCAGTAGTAGGCCAGGGGCAGGCACAGATACGCAGTATTTT,CASSRPGAGTDTQYF
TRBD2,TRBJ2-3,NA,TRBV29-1,TGCAGCGTTGAAGATGGGGCTAGCGGGACGGGAGATACGCAGTATTTT,CSVEDGASGTGDTQYF
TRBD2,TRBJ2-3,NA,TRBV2,TGTGCCAGCTGGGGACTAGCGGCTTCAGATACGCAGTATTTT,CASWGLAASDTQYF
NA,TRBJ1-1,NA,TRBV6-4,TGTGCCAGCAGTGACTACCCCACAGGGCAATTCACTGAAGCTTTCTTT,CASSDYPTGQFTEAFF
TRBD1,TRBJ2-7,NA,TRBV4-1,TGCGCCAGCACCCGCTTTTGGGACAGCTTCCACGAGCAGTACTTC,CASTRFWDSFHEQYF
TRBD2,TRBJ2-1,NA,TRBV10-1,TGCGCCAGCAGAGTACTAGCGGGAGGTTACAATGAGCAGTTCTTC,CASRVLAGGYNEQFF
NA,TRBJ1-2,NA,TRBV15,TGTGCCACCAGCAGGACTAGGGTTGACGGCTACCCCTTC,CATSRTRVDGYPF
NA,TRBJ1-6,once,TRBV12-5,TGTGCTAGTGGTTTAGACCCAGGGGTAGGCGTCTATAATTCACCCCTCCACTTT,CASGLDPGVGVYNSPLHF
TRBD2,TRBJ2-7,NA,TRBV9,TGTGCCAGCAGCCTTCGAGCGGGGGGCTACGAGCAGTACTTC,CASSLRAGGYEQYF
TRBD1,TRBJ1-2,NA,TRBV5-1,TGCGCCAGCAGCTTGGCCAAGGGACAGGAGAACTATGGCTACACCTTC,CASSLAKGQENYGYTF
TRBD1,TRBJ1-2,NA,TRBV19,TGTGCCAGTAGTGCAGGGACAGACTATGGCTACACCTTC,CASSAGTDYGYTF
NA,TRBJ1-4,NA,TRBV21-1,TGTGCCAGCAGCAAAGGCACAGTAAATGAAAAACTGTTTTTT,CASSKGTVNEKLFF
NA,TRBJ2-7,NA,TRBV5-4,TGTGCCAGCAGCTTCGGGGTACAGGGCTACGAGCAGTACTTC,CASSFGVQGYEQYF
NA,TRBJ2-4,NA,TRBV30,TGTGCCTGGACCGGTCCATGGGCCAAAAACATTCAGTACTTC,CAWTGPWAKNIQYF
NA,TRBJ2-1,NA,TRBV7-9,TGTGCCAGCAGCCCCAATAGTGAAAGTGAGCAGTTCTTC,CASSPNSESEQFF
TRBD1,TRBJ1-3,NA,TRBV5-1,TGCGCCAGCAGAAACCGGGACAGTGGAAACACCATATATTTT,CASRNRDSGNTIYF
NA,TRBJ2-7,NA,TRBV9,TGTGCCAGCAGCGGTATCACAGACTATAGCTCCTACGAGCAGTACTTC,CASSGITDYSSYEQYF
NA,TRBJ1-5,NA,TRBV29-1,TGCAGCGTCCAAAAGGAGGATCAGCCCCAGCATTTT,CSVQKEDQPQHF
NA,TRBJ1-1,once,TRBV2,TGTGCCAGCAGCCCATCCACAACAGGATTGGGCACTGAAGCTTTCTTT,CASSPSTTGLGTEAFF
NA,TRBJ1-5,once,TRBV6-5,TGTGCCAGCAGTATACAGGAGACCGGTCAGCCCCAGCATTTT,CASSIQETGQPQHF
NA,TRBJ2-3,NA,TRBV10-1,TGCGCCAGCAGTGCGGCAGGGGCCGCCTTCGGTACGCAGTATTTT,CASSAAGAAFGTQYF
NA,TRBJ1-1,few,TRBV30,TGTGCCTGGACCTTCGGGGGGACGGGCACTGAAGCTTTCTTT,CAWTFGGTGTEAFF
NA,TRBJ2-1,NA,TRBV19,TGTGCCAGTAGTATACGCCCGGGGGATGAGCAGTTCTTC,CASSIRPGDEQFF
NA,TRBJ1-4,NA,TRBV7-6,TGTGCCAGCAGCTTAGATCCGAGTACAACTAATGAAAAACTGTTTTTT,CASSLDPSTTNEKLFF
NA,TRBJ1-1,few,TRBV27,TGTGCCAGCAGTTTATCGGAGGGGCGGGGAGCTTTCTTT,CASSLSEGRGAFF
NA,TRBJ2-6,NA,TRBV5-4,TGTGCCAGCAGCCCCTCCTATGGGGCCAACGTCCTGACTTTC,CASSPSYGANVLTF
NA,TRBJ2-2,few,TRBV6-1,TGTGCCAGCAGTGTTTCCAGGGGCACCACGAACACCGGGGAGCTGTTTTTT,CASSVSRGTTNTGELFF
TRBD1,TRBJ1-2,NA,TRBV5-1,TGCGCCAGCAGCTTTGGACAGGGGGTCTATGGCTACACCTTC,CASSFGQGVYGYTF
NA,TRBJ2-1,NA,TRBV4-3,TGCGCCAGCAGCCAAGAGAAGCTTAGTGAGCAGTTCTTC,CASSQEKLSEQFF
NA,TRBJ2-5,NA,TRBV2,TGTGCCAGCAGTGGCGACACCGGAGAGACCCAGTACTTC,CASSGDTGETQYF
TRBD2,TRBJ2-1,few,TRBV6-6,TGTGCCAGCAGTTCTCAGGCGGGAGGGCCAGGAGGTGAGCAGTTCTTC,CASSSQAGGPGGEQFF